A selection of T cell receptor beta chains follows, all from one sample in a study of cytomegalovirus exposure and HLA in healthy donors. Clones were sequenced by immunoSEQ multiplex PCR, and TCRdb holds only the in-frame ones, with some missing. The profile shows fewer than 150,000 clones, 75% to 85% of them singletons. The sample was PBMCs. The source of these receptors is a woman in her thirties or forties in good health and CMV-seropositive. Both conserved end residues are part of each CDR3. D genes are given only for firm matches. Some rows have no size entry. The others give once, few or many, or a class for an expanded clone.

V: TRBV7-2
D: TRBD2
J: TRBJ2-3
size: -
CDR3: CASGYSGMSDTQYF
DNA: TGTGCCAGCGGATATAGCGGGATGTCAGATACGCAGTATTTT

V: TRBV6-1
D: -
J: TRBJ2-1
size: once
CDR3: CASSELSQGDEQFF
DNA: TGTGCCAGCAGTGAACTATCACAGGGTGATGAGCAGTTCTTC

V: TRBV12-5
D: TRBD2
J: TRBJ2-3
size: once
CDR3: CASGTPSGSLTDTQYF
DNA: TGTGCTAGTGGAACCCCTAGCGGGAGCCTCACAGATACGCAGTATTTT

V: TRBV6-1
D: -
J: TRBJ2-7
size: -
CDR3: CASSWGEQYF
DNA: TGTGCCAGCAGCTGGGGCGAGCAGTACTTC

V: TRBV11-2
D: -
J: TRBJ2-5
size: -
CDR3: CASSLPGGYGTQYF
DNA: TGTGCCAGCAGTTTACCGGGGGGCTACGGGACCCAGTACTTC

V: TRBV7-9
D: -
J: TRBJ2-7
size: -
CDR3: CASSFQGSSYEQYF
DNA: TGTGCCAGCAGCTTTCAGGGGTCATCCTACGAGCAGTACTTC

V: TRBV5-1
D: -
J: TRBJ1-5
size: -
CDR3: CASSAIPGNNQPQHF
DNA: TGCGCCAGCAGCGCCATACCAGGGAACAATCAGCCCCAGCATTTT

V: TRBV2
D: -
J: TRBJ1-1
size: -
CDR3: CASSVASGTEAFF
DNA: TGTGCCAGCAGTGTAGCTTCGGGCACTGAAGCTTTCTTT

V: TRBV18
D: -
J: TRBJ1-5
size: -
CDR3: CASSRGVGVDQPQHF
DNA: TGTGCCAGCTCACGAGGTGTAGGGGTCGATCAGCCCCAGCATTTT

V: TRBV10-3
D: -
J: TRBJ2-7
size: -
CDR3: CAISGGNGPYEQYF
DNA: TGTGCCATCAGTGGAGGGAATGGTCCCTACGAGCAGTACTTC

V: TRBV19
D: TRBD1
J: TRBJ1-5
size: once
CDR3: CASKQGDQPQHF
DNA: TGTGCCAGTAAACAGGGGGATCAGCCCCAGCATTTT

V: TRBV7-3
D: TRBD1
J: TRBJ2-7
size: -
CDR3: CASSRDRESSEQYF
DNA: TGTGCCAGCAGCCGGGACAGGGAGTCTAGCGAGCAGTACTTC

V: TRBV19
D: TRBD2
J: TRBJ2-5
size: -
CDR3: CASNLPSGSSQETQYF
DNA: TGTGCCAGTAATCTCCCTAGCGGGAGTAGTCAAGAGACCCAGTACTTC

V: TRBV5-1
D: TRBD2
J: TRBJ2-3
size: once
CDR3: CASSARPGTIITDTQYF
DNA: TGCGCCAGCAGCGCCCGACCCGGGACTATAATAACAGATACGCAGTATTTT

V: TRBV6-5
D: -
J: TRBJ1-1
size: -
CDR3: CASSPWGDLNTEAFF
DNA: TGTGCCAGCAGCCCTTGGGGAGACTTGAACACTGAAGCTTTCTTT

V: TRBV5-6
D: TRBD1
J: TRBJ1-2
size: -
CDR3: CASRATGGKNYGYTF
DNA: TGTGCCAGCAGGGCTACAGGGGGCAAGAACTATGGCTACACCTTC

V: TRBV11-2
D: TRBD2
J: TRBJ2-7
size: -
CDR3: CASSMTSGSSGEQYF
DNA: TGTGCCAGCAGCATGACTAGCGGGAGTAGTGGCGAGCAGTACTTC

V: TRBV19
D: -
J: TRBJ2-1
size: once
CDR3: CASSIPLSNEQFF
DNA: TGTGCCAGTAGTATACCCCTAAGCAATGAGCAGTTCTTC

V: TRBV4-1
D: TRBD1
J: TRBJ2-1
size: -
CDR3: CASSQPQGRGLSEQFF
DNA: TGCGCCAGCAGCCAACCCCAAGGCAGGGGGCTATCTGAGCAGTTCTTC

V: TRBV2
D: TRBD1
J: TRBJ2-1
size: few
CDR3: CASSVPGTGAFKTYNEQFF
DNA: TGTGCCAGCAGTGTCCCCGGGACAGGGGCGTTCAAGACCTACAATGAGCAGTTCTTC

V: TRBV27
D: -
J: TRBJ1-4
size: -
CDR3: CATHPTGGSYNEKLFF
DNA: TGTGCCACCCACCCGACGGGGGGGAGCTATAATGAAAAACTGTTTTTT

V: TRBV5-4
D: -
J: TRBJ1-2
size: once
CDR3: CASSAGQPLSYGYTF
DNA: TGTGCCAGCAGCGCCGGACAGCCTCTGAGCTATGGCTACACCTTC

V: TRBV7-2
D: -
J: TRBJ1-5
size: -
CDR3: CASSPGPVGQPQHF
DNA: TGTGCCAGCAGCCCAGGTCCAGTAGGTCAGCCCCAGCATTTT

V: TRBV7-2
D: -
J: TRBJ1-1
size: -
CDR3: CASSFMVDTEAFF
DNA: TGTGCCAGCAGCTTTATGGTGGACACCGAAGCTTTCTTT